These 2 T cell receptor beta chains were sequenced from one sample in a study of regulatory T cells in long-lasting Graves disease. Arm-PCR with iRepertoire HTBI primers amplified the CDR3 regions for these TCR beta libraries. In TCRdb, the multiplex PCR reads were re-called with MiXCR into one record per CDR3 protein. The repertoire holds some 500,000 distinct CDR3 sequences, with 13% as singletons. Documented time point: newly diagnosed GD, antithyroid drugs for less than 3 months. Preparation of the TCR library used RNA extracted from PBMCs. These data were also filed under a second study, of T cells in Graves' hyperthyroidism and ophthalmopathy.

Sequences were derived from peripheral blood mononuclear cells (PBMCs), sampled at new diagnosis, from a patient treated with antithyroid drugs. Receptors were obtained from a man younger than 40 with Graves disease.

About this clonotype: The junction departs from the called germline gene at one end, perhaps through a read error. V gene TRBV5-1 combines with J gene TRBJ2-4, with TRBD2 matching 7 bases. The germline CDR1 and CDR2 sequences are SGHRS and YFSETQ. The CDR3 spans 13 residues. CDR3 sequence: CASSSLLSGKEYF. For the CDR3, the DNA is TGTGCCAGCAGCTCGCTCCTCAGCGGGAAAGAGTACTTC.

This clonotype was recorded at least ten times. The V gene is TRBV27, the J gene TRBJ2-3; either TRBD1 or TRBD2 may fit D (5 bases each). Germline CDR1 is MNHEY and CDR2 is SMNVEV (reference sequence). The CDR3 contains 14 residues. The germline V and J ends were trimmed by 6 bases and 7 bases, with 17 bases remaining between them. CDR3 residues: CASSGMGVGNTQYF. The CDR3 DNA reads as TGTGCCAGCAGCGGGATGGGGGTAGGAAATACGCAGTATTTT.